This is a list of T cell receptor beta chains from one sample in a study of vaccination and CD4 T cells after COVID-19. No antigen is known for these receptors. TCRdb reprocessed the PCR reads with MiXCR, giving one entry per CDR3 protein. The table lists 15,000 or so distinct CDR3 sequences, roughly 50% of them singletons, with 11% to 15% in the top ten. Sequenced: CD4+ T cells from blood, cultured in vitro. These TCRs come from a human donor who had recovered from COVID-19. The CDR3 runs from the conserved cysteine through the conserved F or W. A D gene is named only where the DNA matches it firmly. Rows may omit the clone size; those that give it use once, few, many or a size class.

TRBD2,once,TRBJ2-1,TRBV5-4,TGTGCCAGCAGCCCGCCGGGCGGGAGGAGCTCCTACAATGAGCAGTTCTTC,CASSPPGGRSSYNEQFF
-,few,TRBJ1-5,TRBV7-6,TGTGCCAGCAGCCCCGGTGGAGGTCAGCCCCAGCATTTT,CASSPGGGQPQHF
TRBD2,-,TRBJ2-1,TRBV11-1,TGTGCCAGCAGTGTCGGGTTAGCGGGAGGATTTGAGCAGTTCTTC,CASSVGLAGGFEQFF
-,-,TRBJ2-1,TRBV6-1,TGTGCCAGCAGGTCTTACAATGAGCAGTTCTTC,CASRSYNEQFF
-,-,TRBJ2-1,TRBV11-3,TGTGCCAGCAGCTCCCATGAGGGTCAGTTCTTC,CASSSHEGQFF
-,-,TRBJ2-5,TRBV7-2,TGTGCCAGCAGCATGCAGGGGGGGCCCAGGGAGACCCAGTACTTC,CASSMQGGPRETQYF
-,-,TRBJ2-5,TRBV11-3,TGTGCCAGCAGCTTAGCGGGAGCCACCCAGACCCAGTACTTC,CASSLAGATQTQYF
TRBD2,-,TRBJ2-3,TRBV7-9,TGTGCCAGCAGCCCGGGACTAGCGGGAGGGTACGGCACAGATACGCAGTATTTT,CASSPGLAGGYGTDTQYF
TRBD1,few,TRBJ2-1,TRBV11-1,TGTGCCAGCAGCCCCGACAGGGGGCGCGATGAGCAGTTCTTC,CASSPDRGRDEQFF
TRBD1,few,TRBJ2-1,TRBV9,TGTGCCAGCAGCTCTAGAGGGGGACAGGGGGCTTCCTACAATGAGCAGTTCTTC,CASSSRGGQGASYNEQFF
TRBD1,-,TRBJ2-2,TRBV10-3,TGTGCCATCAGTCCGGGACAGGGGTTGGTCACCGGGGAGCTGTTTTTT,CAISPGQGLVTGELFF
TRBD2,-,TRBJ2-2,TRBV5-1,TGCGCCAGCACCTGGACTAGCGGGGGGTTCGCCGGGGAGCTGTTTTTT,CASTWTSGGFAGELFF
TRBD1,-,TRBJ2-2,TRBV5-4,TGTGCCAGCAGCCGCGGGGACAGGATCACCGGGGAGCTGTTTTTT,CASSRGDRITGELFF
-,few,TRBJ2-7,TRBV6-1,TGTGCCAGCAGGTCAGGGATCTCCTACGAGCAGTACTTC,CASRSGISYEQYF
-,-,TRBJ1-1,TRBV5-4,TGTGCCAGCAGGGGTACCCCGGGAGGGAACACTGAAGCTTTCTTT,CASRGTPGGNTEAFF
-,-,TRBJ1-1,TRBV20-1,TGCAGTGCTAGAGATCAAGGTCTGAGGAACACTGAAGCTTTCTTT,CSARDQGLRNTEAFF
-,few,TRBJ2-3,TRBV24-1,TGTGCCACCGGGGACGGGTCCACAGATACGCAGTATTTT,CATGDGSTDTQYF
TRBD1,large,TRBJ1-4,TRBV6-5,TGTGCCAGCAGTTACCCCGAGAAACAGGGGGATGAAAAACTGTTTTTT,CASSYPEKQGDEKLFF
TRBD1,-,TRBJ1-2,TRBV5-5,TGTGCCAGCAGCTTGGGAGACGACAGGGAATGGTGGGACTATGGCTACACCTTC,CASSLGDDREWWDYGYTF
-,-,TRBJ2-6,TRBV6-2/TRBV6-3,TGTGCCAGCAGCCCCTTGGGAATAGGATCTGGGGCCAACGTCCTGACTTTC,CASSPLGIGSGANVLTF
-,-,TRBJ2-3,TRBV5-5,TGTGCCAGCAGCCCTCCTAGGAGTACCTCTAGCACAGATACGCAGTATTTT,CASSPPRSTSSTDTQYF
-,few,TRBJ1-1,TRBV19,TGTGCCAGTAGTATGAGGGTTGAAGCTTTCTTT,CASSMRVEAFF
-,few,TRBJ1-6,TRBV19,TGTGCCAGTAGTACCTCAGGGCTGGGGACCCTCCACTTT,CASSTSGLGTLHF
TRBD1,few,TRBJ1-5,TRBV9,TGTGCCAGCAGCGTGACAGGGGGCAATCAGCCCCAGCATTTT,CASSVTGGNQPQHF
-,medium-sized,TRBJ2-7,TRBV30,TGTGCCTGGAGTCCACCCCTCACAGGGACCTACGAGCAGTACTTC,CAWSPPLTGTYEQYF
-,-,TRBJ1-2,TRBV28,TGTGCCAGCAGGGTCCAGGGACGAGGGTCTGGCTACACCTTC,CASRVQGRGSGYTF
-,-,TRBJ1-2,TRBV5-8,TGTGCCAGCAGCTTTGGAGTAGCGATCAGCTATGGCTACACCTTC,CASSFGVAISYGYTF
-,-,TRBJ2-7,TRBV21-1,TGTGCCAGCAGCAAAGCGCATAAGGGGTTCCTAGCGGATACCTACGAGCAGTACTTC,CASSKAHKGFLADTYEQYF
-,-,TRBJ1-2,TRBV21-1,TGTGCCAGCAGCAAAGTCGGTAGGGGGGGATGCTATGGCTACACCTTC,CASSKVGRGGCYGYTF
TRBD1,-,TRBJ2-7,TRBV7-2,TGTGCCAGCAGGACAGGGGGCGGTTACGAGCAGTACTTC,CASRTGGGYEQYF
-,-,TRBJ1-1,TRBV7-2,TGTGCCAGCAGCTTAGTGGGGACCTCTGAAGCTTTCTTT,CASSLVGTSEAFF
-,few,TRBJ1-5,TRBV24-1,TGTGCCACCAGTGATCCAGCCGGGCCGAATCAGCCCCAGCATTTT,CATSDPAGPNQPQHF
-,-,TRBJ2-7,TRBV29-1,TGCAGCGTTAAGAGGGACCCCCCACTGGGGCAGTACTTC,CSVKRDPPLGQYF
-,-,TRBJ2-7,TRBV6-1,TGTGCCAGCAGTGAGGTCCAGGGGCCCTACTACGAGCAGTACTTC,CASSEVQGPYYEQYF
TRBD1,-,TRBJ2-2,TRBV19,TGTGCCAGTAGTCCCCGGGACAGGGGGGGGTGCACCAGGGAGCTGTTTTTT,CASSPRDRGGCTRELFF
-,-,TRBJ1-1,TRBV5-8,TGTGCCAGCAGCTTGCTACAGAACACTGAAGCTTTCTTT,CASSLLQNTEAFF
TRBD2,once,TRBJ2-3,TRBV7-9,TGTGCCAGCAGCCTGCGACCACAGCGGGACGGAGATACGCAGTATTTT,CASSLRPQRDGDTQYF